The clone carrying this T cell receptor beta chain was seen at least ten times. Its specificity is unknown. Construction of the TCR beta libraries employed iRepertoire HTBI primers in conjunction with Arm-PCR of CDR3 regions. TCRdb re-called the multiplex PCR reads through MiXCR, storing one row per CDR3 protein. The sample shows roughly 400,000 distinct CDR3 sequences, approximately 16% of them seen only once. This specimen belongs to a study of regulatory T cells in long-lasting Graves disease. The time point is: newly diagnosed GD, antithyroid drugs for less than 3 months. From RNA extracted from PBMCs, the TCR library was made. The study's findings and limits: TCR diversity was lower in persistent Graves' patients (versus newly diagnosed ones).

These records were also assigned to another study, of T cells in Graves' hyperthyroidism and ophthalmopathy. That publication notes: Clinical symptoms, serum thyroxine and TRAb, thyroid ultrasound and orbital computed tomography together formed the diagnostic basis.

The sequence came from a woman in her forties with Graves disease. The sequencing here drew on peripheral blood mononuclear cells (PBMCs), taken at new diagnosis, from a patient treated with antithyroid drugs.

CDR3 DNA: TGTGCCAGCAGTGAAAGTCTACAGGGGCGAACCATCTATAGCAATCAGCCCCAGCATTTT. This gives the protein CASSESLQGRTIYSNQPQHF. The V gene is TRBV2, the J gene TRBJ1-5, with 7 bases identical to TRBD1. Germline V CDR1 and CDR2: SNHLY, FYNNEI. V lost 2 bases to trimming and J lost 0 bases; unmatched junction nucleotides: 16. This CDR3 comprises 20 residues.